The T cell receptor (beta chain) under discussion was sequenced for a study of T cells in Graves' hyperthyroidism and ophthalmopathy. General study points: A model built on 13 V-J features separated ophthalmopathy from stable hyperthyroidism. In blood, most of the thyroid clonotypes expanded above 0.001 were also present.

There were TCR beta CDR3 regions amplified from RNA transcripts. The HTBI primer set served for first-round RT-PCR of the TCR CDR3. TCRdb independently ran MiXCR on the multiplex PCR reads; one entry per CDR3 protein. Of around 420,000 distinct CDR3 sequences in the sample, 15% to 19% are singletons; the top ten hold just under 8%. With 2 bases clipped from V and 6 bases from J, the junction kept 7 bases outside the gene matches. This CDR3 spans 14 amino acids. The germline CDR1 and CDR2 sequences are SGHDN and FVKESK. A lack of ophthalmopathy progression within 18 months defined stable Graves' hyperthyroidism. Participants, patients aged 18 to 65, had newly diagnosed hyperthyroidism with a duration under 2 months. This clonotype was seen repeatedly, ten times or more. Its antigen remains unidentified.

The chain links TRBV14 to TRBJ2-7; the match to TRBD1 covers 7 bases. The clonotype comes from a woman younger than 30 with Graves' hyperthyroidism. The sample comprised blood. CDR3 residues: CASSQQRGLGEQYF. The CDR3 DNA follows: TGTGCCAGCAGCCAACAAAGGGGGCTGGGCGAGCAGTACTTC. The variable domain in full, with the rest retrieved from reference TRBV14 and TRBJ2-7, is EAGVTQFPSHSVIEKGQTVTLRCDPISGHDNLYWYRRVMGKEIKFLLHFVKESKQDESGMPNNRFLAERTGGTYSTLKVQPAELEDSGVYFCASSQQRGLGEQYFGPGTRLTVT.